This TCR beta chain came from a study of beta chain features in type 1 diabetes. This CDR3 comprises 17 residues. V was trimmed by 3 bases and J by 0 bases, leaving 15 bases between them. Per the germline V gene, CDR1 is LGHNA and CDR2 is YNFKEQ. Study-wide points: Naive, central memory and Treg TCRB repertoires seemed to resemble each other more closely in patients than they did in healthy donors.

This clone was counted a few times. Its specificity is not known. Investigators reverse transcribed all isolated RNA, so they sequenced expressed TCRB transcripts. Assay: immunoSEQ multiplex PCR; the TCRdb copy retains only in-frame clones and omits some. The repertoire holds a few hundred thousand clones, about 32% seen once, with 0.05% to 0.065% in the top ten. This clonotype was obtained from a man in his late teens or twenties in good health. V and J are TRBV4-2 and TRBJ2-1; unclear D gene. The sequenced material came from naive CD4+ T cells from blood. Written as DNA, the CDR3 is TGTGCCAGCAGCCACGAACCAAGTGATAGCTCCTACAATGAGCAGTTCTTC. Residues: CASSHEPSDSSYNEQFF.